Sequencing of this T cell receptor beta chain was carried out in a study of early T cells in non-severe SARS-CoV-2 infection (dated by TCRdb to the early 2020s). Some background on the complete study: TCR sequencing used bulk RNA from unsorted whole blood, so alpha and beta chains could not be paired. Overall study outcomes, separate from this receptor: Matching against VDJdb was skewed toward anti-spike CD8 responses, likely underestimated virus-specific expansions, and missed private and CD4 specificities.

Deletion took 3 bases off V and 8 bases off J, with a span of 17 bases between the germline ends. Based on the germline V gene (reference sequence), the CDR1 and CDR2 sequences are DFQATT and SNEGSKA. The CDR3 numbers 14 residues from cysteine through phenylalanine. Of the read, only the CDR3 DNA is kept; its 42 bases are in frame from base 1. This clonotype was found a few times. This receptor's antigen is unknown. Per-nucleotide qualities are absent, and no much larger clonotype sits a single base away. The study was a case-control design nested within a healthcare worker cohort in London, UK, with weekly nasopharyngeal swab PCR tests and blood sampling. Between 23 and 31 March 2020, the week of the UK lockdown, healthcare workers were enrolled and then followed up weekly for as long as 16 weeks. To prepare the library, 5' RACE was applied. Sequencing used a NextSeq 500. In the TCR library protocol, unique molecular identifiers were attached to individual cDNA molecules to correct for PCR bias and sequencing error. TCR alpha and beta chains were both sequenced, and the abundances of alpha and beta sequences in each sample were closely correlated with each other. In the paper's pipeline: Decombinator V4 was used to perform V gene, J gene and CDR3 annotation of TCR sequences. Expanded TCRs were defined as changing significantly between any two time points under a Poisson model with p below 0.0001. Abundances of TCRs were expressed as counts per million after normalisation to the total number of TCRs sequenced in each sample. MAIT TCRs were defined by TRAV1-2 paired with TRAJ12, TRAJ20 or TRAJ33, and iNKT TCRs by TRAV10 paired with TRAJ18. VDJdb, accessed 1 November 2021, was searched for CMV, EBV and SARS-CoV-2 annotated TCRs, excluding TCRs annotated for multiple antigens. TCRdb reran the public reads through fastp at Q25 and MiXCR, keeping productive beta chains. Records with the same CDR3 protein are collapsed into one entry carrying the most frequent genes and DNA. TCRdb's processing, not the authors' own work, is the source of the V and J calls. The sample table lists 55,000 to 65,000 distinct CDR3 sequences, over 12% of them with a count of one. The ten largest clonotypes hold about 4% of the sample.

The sequences come from whole blood, collected at baseline. The TCR was taken from an adult who was a healthcare worker with PCR-confirmed SARS-CoV-2 infection or an uninfected control (not recorded which). The chain was built from TRBV20-1 and TRBJ2-4; TRBD2 is perhaps the D gene, given 6 matching bases. The CDR3 region reads CSASSGLMLHIQYF. The nucleotide sequence is TGCAGTGCTAGTTCGGGACTCATGCTACACATTCAGTACTTC.